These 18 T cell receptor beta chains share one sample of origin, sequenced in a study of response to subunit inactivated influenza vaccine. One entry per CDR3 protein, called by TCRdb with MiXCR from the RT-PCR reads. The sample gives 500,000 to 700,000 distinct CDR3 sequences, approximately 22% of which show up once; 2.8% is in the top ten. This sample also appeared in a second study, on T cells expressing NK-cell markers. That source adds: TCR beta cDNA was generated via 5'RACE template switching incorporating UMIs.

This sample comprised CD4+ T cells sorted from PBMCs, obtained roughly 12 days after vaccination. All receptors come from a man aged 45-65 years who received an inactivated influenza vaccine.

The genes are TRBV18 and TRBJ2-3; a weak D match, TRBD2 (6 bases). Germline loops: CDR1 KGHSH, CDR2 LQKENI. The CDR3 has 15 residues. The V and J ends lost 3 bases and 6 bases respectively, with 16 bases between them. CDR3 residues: CASSPTGEGRDTQYF. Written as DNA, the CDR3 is TGTGCCAGCTCACCGACGGGAGAGGGTCGTGATACGCAGTATTTT. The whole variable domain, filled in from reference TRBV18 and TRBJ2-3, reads NAGVMQNPRHLVRRRGQEARLRCSPMKGHSHVYWYRQLPEEGLKFMVYLQKENIIDESGMPKERFSAEFPKEGPSILRIQQVVRGDSAAYFCASSPTGEGRDTQYFGPGTRLTVL.

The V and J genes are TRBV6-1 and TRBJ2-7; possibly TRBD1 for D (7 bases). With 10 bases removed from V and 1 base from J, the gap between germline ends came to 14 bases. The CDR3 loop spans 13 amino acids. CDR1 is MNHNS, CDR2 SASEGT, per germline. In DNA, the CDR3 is TGTGCCACTCGGCAGGGGGGATCCTACGAGCAGTACTTC. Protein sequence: CATRQGGSYEQYF.

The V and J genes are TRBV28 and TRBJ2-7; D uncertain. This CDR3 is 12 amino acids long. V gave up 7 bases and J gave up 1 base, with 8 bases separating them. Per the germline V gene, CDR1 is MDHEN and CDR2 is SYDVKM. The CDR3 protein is CASISGSYEQYF. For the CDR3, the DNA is TGTGCCAGCATTTCCGGATCCTACGAGCAGTACTTC.

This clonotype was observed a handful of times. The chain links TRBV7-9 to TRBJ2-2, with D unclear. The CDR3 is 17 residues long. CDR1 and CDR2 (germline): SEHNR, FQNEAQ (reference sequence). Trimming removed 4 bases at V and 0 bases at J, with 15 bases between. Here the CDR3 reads CASSSLNWRTNTGELFF. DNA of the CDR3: TGTGCCAGCAGCTCCCTTAACTGGCGTACGAACACCGGGGAGCTGTTTTTT. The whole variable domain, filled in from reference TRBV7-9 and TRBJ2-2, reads DTGVSQNPRHKITKRGQNVTFRCDPISEHNRLYWYRQTLGQGPEFLTYFQNEAQLEKSRLLSDRFSAERPKGSFSTLEIQRTEQGDSAMYLCASSSLNWRTNTGELFFGEGSRLTVL.

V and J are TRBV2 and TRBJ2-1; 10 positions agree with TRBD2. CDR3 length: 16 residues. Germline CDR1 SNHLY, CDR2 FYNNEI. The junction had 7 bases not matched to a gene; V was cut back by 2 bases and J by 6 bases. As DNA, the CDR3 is TGTGCCAGCAGTGAACGGAGCGGGGGGGCTGGCAATGAGCAGTTCTTC. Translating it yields CASSERSGGAGNEQFF.

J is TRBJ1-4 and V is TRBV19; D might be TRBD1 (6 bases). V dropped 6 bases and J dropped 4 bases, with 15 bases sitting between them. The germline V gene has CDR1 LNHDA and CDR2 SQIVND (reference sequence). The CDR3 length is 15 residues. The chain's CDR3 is CASRSRTAFNEKLFF. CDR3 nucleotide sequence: TGTGCCAGTAGGTCCCGGACAGCTTTTAATGAAAAACTGTTTTTT.

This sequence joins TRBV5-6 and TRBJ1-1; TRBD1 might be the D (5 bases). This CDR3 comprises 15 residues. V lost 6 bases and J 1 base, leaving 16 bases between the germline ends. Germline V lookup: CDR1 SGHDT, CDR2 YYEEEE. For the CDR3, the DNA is TGTGCCAGCATCAACACCGGGGGTTGGAACACTGAAGCTTTCTTT. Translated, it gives CASINTGGWNTEAFF.

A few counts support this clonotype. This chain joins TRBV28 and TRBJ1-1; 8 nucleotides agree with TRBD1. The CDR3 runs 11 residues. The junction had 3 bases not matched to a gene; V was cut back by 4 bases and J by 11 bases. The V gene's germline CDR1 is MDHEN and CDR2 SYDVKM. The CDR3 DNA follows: TGTGCCAGCAGTTACAGGGGGAGGGCTTTCTTT. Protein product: CASSYRGRAFF.

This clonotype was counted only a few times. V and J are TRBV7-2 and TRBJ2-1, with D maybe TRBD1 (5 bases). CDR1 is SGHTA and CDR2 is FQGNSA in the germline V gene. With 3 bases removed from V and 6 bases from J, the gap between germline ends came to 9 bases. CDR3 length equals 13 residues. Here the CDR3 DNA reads TGTGCCAGCAGCTTGGCGACAGTCAATGAGCAGTTCTTC. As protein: CASSLATVNEQFF.

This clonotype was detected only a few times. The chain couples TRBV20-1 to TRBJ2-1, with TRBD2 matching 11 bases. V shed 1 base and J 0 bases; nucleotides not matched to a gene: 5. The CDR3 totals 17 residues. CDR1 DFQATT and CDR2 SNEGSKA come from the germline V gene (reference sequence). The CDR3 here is CSARAWGLADSYNEQFF. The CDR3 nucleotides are TGCAGTGCTAGAGCATGGGGACTAGCGGACTCCTACAATGAGCAGTTCTTC.

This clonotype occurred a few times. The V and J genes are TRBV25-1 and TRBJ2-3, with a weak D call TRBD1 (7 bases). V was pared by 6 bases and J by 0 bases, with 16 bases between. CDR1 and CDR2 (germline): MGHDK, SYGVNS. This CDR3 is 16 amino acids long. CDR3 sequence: CASSRQGGASTDTQYF. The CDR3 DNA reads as TGTGCCAGCAGCAGACAGGGAGGTGCTAGCACAGATACGCAGTATTTT.

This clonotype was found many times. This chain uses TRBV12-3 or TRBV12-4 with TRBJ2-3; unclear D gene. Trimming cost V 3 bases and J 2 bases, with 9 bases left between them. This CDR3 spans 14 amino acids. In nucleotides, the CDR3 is TGTGCCAGCAGTTTCAGCGCCCACACAGATACGCAGTATTTT. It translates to CASSFSAHTDTQYF.

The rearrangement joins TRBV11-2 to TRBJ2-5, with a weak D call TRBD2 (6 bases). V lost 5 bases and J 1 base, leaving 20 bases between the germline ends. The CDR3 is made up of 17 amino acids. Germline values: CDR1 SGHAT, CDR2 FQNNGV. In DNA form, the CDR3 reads TGTGCCAGCAGCGTTTTCCGTAGGCTAGCGACCCAAGAGACCCAGTACTTC. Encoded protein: CASSVFRRLATQETQYF.

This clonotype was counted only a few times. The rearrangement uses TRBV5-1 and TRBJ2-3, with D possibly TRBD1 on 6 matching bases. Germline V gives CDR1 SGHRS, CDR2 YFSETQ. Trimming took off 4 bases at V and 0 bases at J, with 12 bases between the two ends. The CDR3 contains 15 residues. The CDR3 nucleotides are TGCGCCAGCAGCCGAATCGGACAGAGCACAGATACGCAGTATTTT. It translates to CASSRIGQSTDTQYF.

The CDR3 region is CASRDRGPGNQPQHF. The CDR3 DNA sequence: TGTGCCAGCAGAGACAGGGGACCAGGGAATCAGCCCCAGCATTTT. This rearrangement joins TRBV6-2 or TRBV6-3 to TRBJ1-5; 8 bases agree with TRBD1. The CDR3 runs to 15 residues. From germline, CDR1 is MNHEY and CDR2 SVGEGT. Unmatched junction bases numbered 8, after V lost 6 bases and J lost 4 bases.

The CDR3 nucleotides read TGCAGTGCTAGCCCAGCAGGGAGGTACAATGAGCAGTTCTTC. It translates to CSASPAGRYNEQFF. The J gene is TRBJ2-1, the V gene TRBV20-1; D possibly corresponds to TRBD2 (6 bases). The germline V gene encodes CDR1 DFQATT and CDR2 SNEGSKA (reference sequence). V was pared by 3 bases and J by 4 bases, with 13 bases between. This CDR3 spans 14 amino acids.

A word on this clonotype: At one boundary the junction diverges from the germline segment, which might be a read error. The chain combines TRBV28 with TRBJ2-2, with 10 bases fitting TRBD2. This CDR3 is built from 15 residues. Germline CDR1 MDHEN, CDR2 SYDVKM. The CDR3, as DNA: TGTTCCAGCAGAACCCTAGCGGGAGAAATCGGGGAGCTGTTTTTT. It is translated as CSSRTLAGEIGELFF.

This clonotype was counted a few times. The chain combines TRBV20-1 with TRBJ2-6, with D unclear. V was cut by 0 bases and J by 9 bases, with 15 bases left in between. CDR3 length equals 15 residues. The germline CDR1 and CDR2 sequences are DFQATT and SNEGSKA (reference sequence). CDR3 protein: CSARDRAGLVNVLTF. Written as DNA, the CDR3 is TGCAGTGCTAGAGATCGGGCAGGCCTCGTCAACGTCCTGACTTTC.